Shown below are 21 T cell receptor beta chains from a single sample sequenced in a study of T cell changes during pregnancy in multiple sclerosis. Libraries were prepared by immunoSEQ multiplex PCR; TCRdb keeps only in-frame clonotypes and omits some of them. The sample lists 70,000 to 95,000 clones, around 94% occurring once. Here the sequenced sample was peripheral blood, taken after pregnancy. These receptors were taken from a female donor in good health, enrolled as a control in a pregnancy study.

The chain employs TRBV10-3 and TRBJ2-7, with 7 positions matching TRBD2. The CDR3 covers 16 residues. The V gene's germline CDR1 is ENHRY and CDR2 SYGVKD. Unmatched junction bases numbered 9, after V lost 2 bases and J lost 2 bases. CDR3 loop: CAISEGRGGIPYEQYF. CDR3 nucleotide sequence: TGTGCCATCAGTGAGGGGCGGGGAGGGATACCCTACGAGCAGTACTTC.

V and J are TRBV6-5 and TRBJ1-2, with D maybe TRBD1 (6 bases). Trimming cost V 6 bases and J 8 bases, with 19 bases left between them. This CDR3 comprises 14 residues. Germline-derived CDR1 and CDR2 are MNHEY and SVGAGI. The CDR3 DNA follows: TGTGCCAGCAGACGAGGACAGAGGGATTCAGGCTACACCTTC. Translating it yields CASRRGQRDSGYTF.

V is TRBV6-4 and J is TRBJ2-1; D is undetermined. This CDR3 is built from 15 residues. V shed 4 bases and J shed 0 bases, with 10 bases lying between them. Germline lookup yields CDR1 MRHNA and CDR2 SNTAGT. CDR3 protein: CASSVEPSSYNEQFF. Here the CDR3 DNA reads TGTGCCAGCAGTGTTGAACCCAGCTCCTACAATGAGCAGTTCTTC.

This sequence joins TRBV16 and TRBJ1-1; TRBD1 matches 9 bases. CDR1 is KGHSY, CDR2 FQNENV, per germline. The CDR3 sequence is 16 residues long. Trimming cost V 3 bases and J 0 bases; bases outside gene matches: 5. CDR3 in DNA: TGTGCCAGCAGCCACCCGACAGGGGGAATGAACACTGAAGCTTTCTTT. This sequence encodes CASSHPTGGMNTEAFF. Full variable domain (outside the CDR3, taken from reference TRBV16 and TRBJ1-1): GEEVAQTPKHLVRGEGQKAKLYCAPIKGHSYVFWYQQVLKNEFKFLISFQNENVFDETGMPKERFSAKCLPNSPCSLEIQATKLEDSAVYFCASSHPTGGMNTEAFFGQGTRLTVV.

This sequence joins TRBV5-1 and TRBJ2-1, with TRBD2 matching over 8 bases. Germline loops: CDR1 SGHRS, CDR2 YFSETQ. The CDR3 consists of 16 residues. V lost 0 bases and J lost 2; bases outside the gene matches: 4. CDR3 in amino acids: CASSLAGSGAYNEQFF. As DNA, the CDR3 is TGCGCCAGCAGCTTGGCCGGTAGCGGGGCCTACAATGAGCAGTTCTTC.

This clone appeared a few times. Written as DNA, the CDR3 is TGTGCCAGCAGACTTAATAGCGGGAGTCGCCCAGATACGCAGTATTTT. Translation: CASRLNSGSRPDTQYF. The chain joins TRBV7-8 to TRBJ2-3; 9 bases fit TRBD2. J gave up 4 bases and V 6 bases, and 11 bases lay outside the gene matches. This CDR3 has 16 residues. Germline V gene sequence: CDR1 SGHVS, CDR2 FQNEAQ. The entire variable domain, with the rest obtained from reference TRBV7-8 and TRBJ2-3, is as follows: GAGVSQSPRYKVAKRGQDVALRCDPISGHVSLFWYQQALGQGPEFLTYFQNEAQLDKSGLPSDRFFAERPEGSVSTLKIQRTQQEDSAVYLCASRLNSGSRPDTQYFGPGTRLTVL.

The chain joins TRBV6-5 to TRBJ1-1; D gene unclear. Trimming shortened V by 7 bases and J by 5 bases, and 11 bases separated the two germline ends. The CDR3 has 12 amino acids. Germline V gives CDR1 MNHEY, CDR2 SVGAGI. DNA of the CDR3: TGTGCCAGCACCTCGGGAAGAACTGAAGCTTTCTTT. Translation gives CASTSGRTEAFF.

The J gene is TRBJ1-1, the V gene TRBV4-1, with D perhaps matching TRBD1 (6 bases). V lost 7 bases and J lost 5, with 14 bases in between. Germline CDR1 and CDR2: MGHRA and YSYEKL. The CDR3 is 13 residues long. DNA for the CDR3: TGCGCCAGCACCAGGGGCGGGGGTACTGAAGCTTTCTTT. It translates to CASTRGGGTEAFF.

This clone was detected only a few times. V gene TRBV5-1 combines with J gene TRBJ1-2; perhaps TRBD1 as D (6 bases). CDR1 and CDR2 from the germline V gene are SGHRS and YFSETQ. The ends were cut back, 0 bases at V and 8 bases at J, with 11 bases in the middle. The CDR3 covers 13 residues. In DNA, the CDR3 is TGCGCCAGCAGCTTGGAAGACAGGTACGGCTACACCTTC. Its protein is CASSLEDRYGYTF.

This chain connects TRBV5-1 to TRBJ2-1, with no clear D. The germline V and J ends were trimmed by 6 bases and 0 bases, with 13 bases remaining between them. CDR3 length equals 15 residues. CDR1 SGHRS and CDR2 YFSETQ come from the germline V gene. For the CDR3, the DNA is TGCGCCAGCACCCCGGGTCTAGTCTCCTACAATGAGCAGTTCTTC. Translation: CASTPGLVSYNEQFF.

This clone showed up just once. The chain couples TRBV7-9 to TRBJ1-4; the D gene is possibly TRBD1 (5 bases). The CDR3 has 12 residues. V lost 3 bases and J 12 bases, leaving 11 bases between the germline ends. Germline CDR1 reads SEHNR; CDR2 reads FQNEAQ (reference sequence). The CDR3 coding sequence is TGTGCCAGCAGCTTTAAGGGGTCGGAACTGTTTTTT. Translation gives CASSFKGSELFF.

The CDR3 reads CASSLDRGTYSYEQYF. The CDR3 DNA is TGTGCCAGCAGTTTAGACAGGGGGACCTACTCCTACGAGCAGTACTTC. The chain is built from TRBV28 and TRBJ2-7; 9 bases match TRBD1. Germline V gives CDR1 MDHEN, CDR2 SYDVKM. The CDR3 runs 16 residues. V trimming: 2 bases; J trimming: 0 bases; junction bases outside the gene matches: 5.

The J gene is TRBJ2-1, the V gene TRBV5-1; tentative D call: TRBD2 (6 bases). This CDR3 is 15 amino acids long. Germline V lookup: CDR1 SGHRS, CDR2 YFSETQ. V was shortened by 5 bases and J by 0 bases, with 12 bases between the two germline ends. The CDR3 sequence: CASSQYGSSYNEQFF. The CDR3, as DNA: TGCGCCAGCAGTCAGTACGGGAGCTCCTACAATGAGCAGTTCTTC.

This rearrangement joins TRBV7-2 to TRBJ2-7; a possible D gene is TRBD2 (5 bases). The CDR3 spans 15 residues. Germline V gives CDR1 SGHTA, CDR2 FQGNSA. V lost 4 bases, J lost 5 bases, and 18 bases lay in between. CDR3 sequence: CASSSDPGVGNEQYF. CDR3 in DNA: TGTGCCAGCAGCTCCGACCCCGGGGTTGGGAACGAGCAGTACTTC.

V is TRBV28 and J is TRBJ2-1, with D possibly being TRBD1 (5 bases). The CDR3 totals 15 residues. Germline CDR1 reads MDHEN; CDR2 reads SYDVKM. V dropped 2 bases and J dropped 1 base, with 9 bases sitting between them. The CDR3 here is CASSLKGISYNEQFF. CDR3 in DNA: TGTGCCAGCAGTTTAAAGGGGATATCCTACAATGAGCAGTTCTTC.

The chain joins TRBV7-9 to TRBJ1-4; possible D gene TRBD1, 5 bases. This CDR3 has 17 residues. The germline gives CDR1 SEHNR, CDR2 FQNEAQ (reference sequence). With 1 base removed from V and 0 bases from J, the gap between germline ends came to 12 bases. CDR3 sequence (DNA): TGTGCCAGCAGCTTAGGGGGCTCGCTCGCAACTAATGAAAAACTGTTTTTT. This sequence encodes CASSLGGSLATNEKLFF.

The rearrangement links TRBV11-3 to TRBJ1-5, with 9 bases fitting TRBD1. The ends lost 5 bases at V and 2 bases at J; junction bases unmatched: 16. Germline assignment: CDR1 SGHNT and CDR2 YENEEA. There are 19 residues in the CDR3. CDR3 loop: CASSKSRDRVGGCNQPQHF. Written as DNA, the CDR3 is TGTGCCAGCAGCAAGTCCCGGGACAGGGTGGGCGGTTGCAATCAGCCCCAGCATTTT.

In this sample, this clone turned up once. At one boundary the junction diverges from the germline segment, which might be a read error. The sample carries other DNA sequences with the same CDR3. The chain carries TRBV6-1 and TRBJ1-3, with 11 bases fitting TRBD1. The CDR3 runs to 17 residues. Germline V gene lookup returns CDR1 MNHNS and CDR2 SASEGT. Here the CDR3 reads CASSDTIPGQGGLTIYF. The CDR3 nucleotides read TGTGCTAGCAGTGACACGATCCCGGGACAGGGGGGACTCACCATATATTTT.

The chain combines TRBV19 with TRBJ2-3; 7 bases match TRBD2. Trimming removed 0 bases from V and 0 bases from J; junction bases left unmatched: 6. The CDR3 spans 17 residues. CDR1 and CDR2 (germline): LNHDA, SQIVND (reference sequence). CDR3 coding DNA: TGTGCCAGTAGTATAGATGTGGCTAGCGGTAGCACAGATACGCAGTATTTT. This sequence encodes CASSIDVASGSTDTQYF.

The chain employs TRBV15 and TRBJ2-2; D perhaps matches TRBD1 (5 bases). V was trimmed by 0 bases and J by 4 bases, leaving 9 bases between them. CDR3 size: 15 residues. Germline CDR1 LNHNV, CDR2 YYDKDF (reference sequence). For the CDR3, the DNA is TGTGCCACCAGCAGAGATAAGACAGCCACCGGGGAGCTGTTTTTT. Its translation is CATSRDKTATGELFF.

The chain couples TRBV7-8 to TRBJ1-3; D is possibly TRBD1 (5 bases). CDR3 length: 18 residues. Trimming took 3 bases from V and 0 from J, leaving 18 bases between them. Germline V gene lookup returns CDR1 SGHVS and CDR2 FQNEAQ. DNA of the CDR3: TGTGCCAGCAGCTTGGCCCTGGACACGTTGGGCTCTGGAAACACCATATATTTT. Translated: CASSLALDTLGSGNTIYF.